One and the same sample provided the 11 T cell receptor beta chains below, sequenced in a study of cytomegalovirus exposure and HLA in healthy donors. This PCR relied on a set of 60 Vbeta primers and 13 Jbeta primers. Profiled with immunoSEQ multiplex PCR; TCRdb holds only in-frame clones, not every one. The table lists some 130,000 clones, almost 80% of them singletons. Sequenced sample: PBMCs. The receptors stem from a female donor in good health and CMV-seronegative.

V usage is TRBV28 and J usage is TRBJ1-1, with D tentatively TRBD1 (6 bases). Per the germline V gene, CDR1 is MDHEN and CDR2 is SYDVKM. The CDR3 spans 13 residues. The V and J ends lost 8 bases and 5 bases respectively, with 15 bases between them. The CDR3, as DNA: TGTGCCAGCCTGGTAGGGGGGGGAACTGAAGCTTTCTTT. Translation gives CASLVGGGTEAFF.

The V gene is TRBV5-1, the J gene TRBJ2-1, with 12 bases lining up with TRBD2. Germline V gene data show CDR1 as SGHRS and CDR2 as YFSETQ. The CDR3 covers 14 residues. Unmatched junction bases numbered 4, after V lost 0 bases and J lost 12 bases. The DNA of the CDR3 is TGCGCCAGCAGCTTGGGACTAGCGGGAGATCGGCAGTTCTTC. Its protein is CASSLGLAGDRQFF.

This chain uses TRBV11-1 with TRBJ1-1; possible D gene TRBD1, 5 bases. With 4 bases removed from V and 2 bases from J, the gap between germline ends came to 20 bases. The CDR3 has 17 residues. From germline, CDR1 is SGHAT and CDR2 FQDESV (reference sequence). CDR3 coding DNA: TGTGCCAGCAGCTACGGCGGGGGGAGGAAGGTTAACACTGAAGCTTTCTTT. Protein sequence: CASSYGGGRKVNTEAFF.

The chain recombines TRBV30 with TRBJ1-2; 8 bases match TRBD1. The CDR3 length is 13 residues. Losses at the gene ends were 4 bases for V and 7 bases for J; bases not matched to a gene: 8. CDR1 and CDR2 (germline): GTSNPN, SVGIG (reference sequence). CDR3 nucleotide sequence: TGTGCCTGGACACAGGGGGTTGGCACTGGCTACACCTTC. Translated, it gives CAWTQGVGTGYTF.

The genes are TRBV29-1 and TRBJ2-3, with unresolved D. Germline assignment: CDR1 SQVTM and CDR2 ANQGSEA. CDR3 size: 12 residues. Deletions cut 5 bases from V and 2 bases from J, with 8 bases between. The CDR3 is CSVCEDTDTQYF. CDR3 bases: TGCAGCGTTTGCGAGGACACAGATACGCAGTATTTT.

The rearrangement uses TRBV4-3 and TRBJ1-2; 7 positions agree with TRBD1. The V gene's germline CDR1 is LGHNA and CDR2 YSLEER. The CDR3 runs 14 residues. V lost 3 bases, J lost 2 bases, and 3 bases stayed unmatched. CDR3: CASSQKQGNYGYTF. The CDR3 bases are TGCGCCAGCAGCCAGAAACAGGGGAACTATGGCTACACCTTC.

V is TRBV7-9 and J is TRBJ2-1; tentative D call: TRBD2 (6 bases). Germline values: CDR1 SEHNR, CDR2 FQNEAQ (reference sequence). The CDR3 totals 11 residues. The V gene lost 5 bases and the J gene lost 9 bases, with 8 bases spanning the gap. The CDR3 loop reads CASSLGSEQFF. In DNA form, the CDR3 reads TGTGCCAGCAGCCTCGGGAGTGAGCAGTTCTTC.

This clone was recorded once. The V and J genes are TRBV19 and TRBJ2-3; 8 nucleotides align to TRBD1. The CDR3 covers 13 residues. Germline CDR1 and CDR2: LNHDA and SQIVND (reference sequence). Trimming cost V 6 bases and J 1 base; bases outside gene matches: 0. The DNA for the CDR3 is TGTGCCAGTAGGGACAGGGGCACAGATACGCAGTATTTT. This gives the protein CASRDRGTDTQYF.

This sequence joins TRBV5-4 and TRBJ2-7; TRBD2 matches 12 bases. CDR1 SGHNT and CDR2 YYREEE come from the germline V gene (reference sequence). V gave up 4 bases and J gave up 0 bases; unmatched junction bases: 2. The CDR3 length is 15 residues. The CDR3 nucleotides are TGTGCCAGCAGCCGGACTAGCGGGACCTCCTACGAGCAGTACTTC. Translating it yields CASSRTSGTSYEQYF. The full variable domain, completed using reference TRBV5-4 and TRBJ2-7, is ETGVTQSPTHLIKTRGQQVTLRCSSQSGHNTVSWYQQALGQGPQFIFQYYREEENGRGNFPPRFSGLQFPNYSSELNVNALELDDSALYLCASSRTSGTSYEQYFGPGTRLTVT.

DNA for the CDR3: TGTGCCAGCAGTCTGACTAGCGGGGTTTTAAGAGAGCAGTACTTC. This gives the protein CASSLTSGVLREQYF. The rearrangement links TRBV27 to TRBJ2-7, with TRBD2 matching over 11 bases. Germline CDR1 reads MNHEY; CDR2 reads SMNVEV (reference sequence). The CDR3 is 15 residues long. V shed 5 bases and J 7 bases; nucleotides not matched to a gene: 10.

J is TRBJ1-2 and V is TRBV7-8, with 7 bases identical to TRBD1. V was clipped by 5 bases and J by 3 bases; unmatched bases: 12. This CDR3 has 16 residues. Germline loops: CDR1 SGHVS, CDR2 FQNEAQ. CDR3 in DNA: TGTGCCAGCAGCCCACCTGGCTTCGGGACAGACTATGGCTACACCTTC. It encodes CASSPPGFGTDYGYTF. Complete variable domain (other parts from reference TRBV7-8 and TRBJ1-2): GAGVSQSPRYKVAKRGQDVALRCDPISGHVSLFWYQQALGQGPEFLTYFQNEAQLDKSGLPSDRFFAERPEGSVSTLKIQRTQQEDSAVYLCASSPPGFGTDYGYTFGSGTRLTVV.